This entry lists 15 T cell receptor beta chains sequenced from one sample in a study of blood T cell repertoires in COVID-19. Some clones are missing from TCRdb's copy, which holds only in-frame ones; the method was immunoSEQ multiplex PCR. This sample has 200,000 to 250,000 clones, with about 88% found just once. The sequenced material came from peripheral blood. All receptors derive from a man between 70 and 80 years old with acute or convalescent COVID-19.

This sequence joins TRBV7-9 and TRBJ1-1; a possible D gene is TRBD1 (6 bases). The CDR3 sequence is 15 residues long. V lost 0 bases and J lost 4, with 12 bases in between. The germline CDR1 and CDR2 sequences are SEHNR and FQNEAQ (reference sequence). CDR3 amino acids: CASSLAAGGLTEAFF. The CDR3 coding sequence is TGTGCCAGCAGCTTAGCGGCTGGGGGCCTCACTGAAGCTTTCTTT.

This chain uses TRBV24-1 with TRBJ2-1; a possible D gene is TRBD2 (6 bases). The V gene's germline CDR1 is KGHDR and CDR2 SFDVKD. V dropped 4 bases and J dropped 4 bases, with 10 bases sitting between them. This CDR3 comprises 14 residues. For the CDR3, the DNA is TGTGCCACCAGTGACACCGGGACTTACAATGAGCAGTTCTTC. It is translated as CATSDTGTYNEQFF.

The chain joins TRBV7-8 to TRBJ2-2; the match to TRBD1 covers 8 bases. This CDR3 region has 16 residues. V shed 4 bases and J 6 bases; nucleotides not matched to a gene: 10. In germline, CDR1 is SGHVS, CDR2 FQNEAQ. In nucleotides, the CDR3 is TGTGCCAGCAGCTCGCTCCCGACAGGGGTCGCCGGGGAGCTGTTTTTT. The encoded protein is CASSSLPTGVAGELFF.

The V call is TRBV3-1 (or the pseudogene TRBV3-2), the J call TRBJ1-3, with no clear D. There are 14 residues in the CDR3. Germline V gene data show CDR1 as LGHDT and CDR2 as YNNKEL (reference sequence). Trimming stripped 3 bases from V and 0 bases from J, with 6 bases between. The CDR3: CASSHRGSGNTIYF. Written as DNA, the CDR3 is TGTGCCAGCAGCCATCGGGGCTCTGGAAACACCATATATTTT.

The chain joins TRBV7-3 to TRBJ2-7; no clear D. Germline V gene data show CDR1 as SGHTA and CDR2 as FQGTGA. The CDR3 is 13 residues long. The V and J ends lost 1 base and 3 bases respectively, with 7 bases between them. CDR3 sequence: CASSLRFGYEQYF. CDR3 coding DNA: TGTGCCAGCAGCTTAAGATTCGGCTACGAGCAGTACTTC.

Details on this clone: Other DNA sequences in the sample encode the same CDR3. V gene TRBV28 combines with J gene TRBJ1-3; TRBD1 matches 8 bases. The CDR3 is 15 amino acids. V shed 5 bases and J 0 bases; nucleotides not matched to a gene: 3. CDR1 MDHEN and CDR2 SYDVKM come from the germline V gene. CDR3 nucleotides: TGTGCCAGCAGTCCCCAGGGGGCCTCTGGAAACACCATATATTTT. Encoded protein: CASSPQGASGNTIYF.

The genes are TRBV6-6 and TRBJ1-1; D is perhaps TRBD1 (5 bases). Between the trimmed V and J ends, which lost 7 bases and 4 bases, there was a span of 19 bases. The CDR3 totals 15 residues. The germline V gene encodes CDR1 MNHNY and CDR2 SVGAGI (reference sequence). The DNA of the CDR3 is TGTGCCAGCACCCCAAGGGGAGGTTTACGCACTGAAGCTTTCTTT. Translating gives CASTPRGGLRTEAFF.

V is TRBV29-1 and J is TRBJ1-2, with 8 bases that match TRBD1. This CDR3 is built from 16 residues. CDR1 and CDR2 from the germline V gene are SQVTM and ANQGSEA. The J segment lost 2 bases and the V segment lost 1 base, leaving 9 bases of the junction unmatched. The CDR3: CSVEVGDRRQNYGYTF. The CDR3, as DNA: TGCAGCGTTGAAGTTGGGGACAGGCGTCAAAACTATGGCTACACCTTC. Supplemented by reference TRBV29-1 and TRBJ1-2, the full variable domain reads SAVISQKPSRDICQRGTSLTIQCQVDSQVTMMFWYRQQPGQSLTLIATANQGSEATYESGFVIDKFPISRPNLTFSTLTVSNMSPEDSSIYLCSVEVGDRRQNYGYTFGSGTRLTVV.

The chain has TRBV11-1 and TRBJ2-1; D gene uncertain. Deletions cut 4 bases from V and 0 bases from J, with 10 bases between. Looked up from germline, CDR1 is SGHAT and CDR2 is FQDESV (reference sequence). The CDR3 sequence is 15 residues long. DNA for the CDR3: TGTGCCAGCAGCTACCAGGTGAGCTCCTACAATGAGCAGTTCTTC. Its protein product is CASSYQVSSYNEQFF.

The chain is built from TRBV10-3 and TRBJ1-2; the match to TRBD1 covers 11 bases. Germline V gene lookup returns CDR1 ENHRY and CDR2 SYGVKD. Trimming removed 9 bases from V and 5 bases from J; junction bases left unmatched: 8. CDR3 length: 14 amino acids. CDR3 protein: CAINRGQGEYGYTF. CDR3 bases: TGTGCCATAAATCGGGGACAGGGGGAGTATGGCTACACCTTC.

The CDR3 reads CASSLAGGNEQFF. CDR3 in DNA: TGTGCCAGCAGTTTAGCAGGCGGCAATGAGCAGTTCTTC. The rearrangement uses TRBV12-3 or TRBV12-4 and TRBJ2-1; no clear D gene. V was shortened by 0 bases and J by 6 bases, with 6 bases between the two germline ends. CDR3 length equals 13 residues.

The chain links TRBV7-9 to TRBJ1-1, with D perhaps TRBD1 (5 bases). Deletions cut 4 bases from V and 3 bases from J, with 12 bases between. Germline CDR1 reads SEHNR; CDR2 reads FQNEAQ (reference sequence). CDR3 length: 14 amino acids. This CDR3 reads CASSSSGGYTEAFF. Written as DNA, the CDR3 is TGTGCCAGCAGCTCCTCCGGGGGGTACACTGAAGCTTTCTTT.

The chain employs TRBV15 and TRBJ2-7; TRBD2 matches at 9 bases. Germline V gives CDR1 LNHNV, CDR2 YYDKDF (reference sequence). The CDR3 spans 16 residues. V trimming: 0 bases; J trimming: 1 base; junction bases outside the gene matches: 4. CDR3 sequence: CATSREGLAGSYEQYF. CDR3 nucleotide sequence: TGTGCCACCAGCAGAGAGGGGCTAGCGGGGTCCTACGAGCAGTACTTC.

This chain links TRBV3-1 (or the pseudogene TRBV3-2) with TRBJ2-7; D may be TRBD2 (6 bases). This CDR3 has 14 residues. In germline, CDR1 is LGHDT, CDR2 YNNKEL (reference sequence). V lost 4 bases and J lost 5, with 15 bases in between. The CDR3: CASSPPGAGNEQYF. CDR3 coding DNA: TGTGCCAGCAGCCCCCCGGGAGCCGGCAACGAGCAGTACTTC.

This sequence joins TRBV7-6 and TRBJ1-3, with D perhaps TRBD1 (6 bases). Looked up from germline, CDR1 is SGHVS and CDR2 is FNYEAQ. The germline V and J ends were trimmed by 4 bases and 3 bases, with 13 bases remaining between them. CDR3 length: 15 amino acids. The CDR3: CASSSDRRIGNTIYF. CDR3 sequence (DNA): TGTGCCAGCAGCTCCGACAGGCGTATTGGAAACACCATATATTTT.